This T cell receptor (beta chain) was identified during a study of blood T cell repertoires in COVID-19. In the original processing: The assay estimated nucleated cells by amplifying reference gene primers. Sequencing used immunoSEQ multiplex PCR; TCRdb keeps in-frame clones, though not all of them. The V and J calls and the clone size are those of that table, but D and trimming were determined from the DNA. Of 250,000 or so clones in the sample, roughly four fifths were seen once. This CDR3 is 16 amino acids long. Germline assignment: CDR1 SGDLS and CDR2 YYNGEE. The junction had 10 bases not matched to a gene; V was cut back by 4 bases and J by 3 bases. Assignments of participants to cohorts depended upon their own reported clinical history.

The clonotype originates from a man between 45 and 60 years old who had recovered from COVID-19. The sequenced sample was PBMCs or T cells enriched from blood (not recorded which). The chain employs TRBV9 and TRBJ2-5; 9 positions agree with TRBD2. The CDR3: CASSRLAGTTKETQYF. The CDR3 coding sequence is TGTGCCAGCAGCAGGCTAGCGGGAACGACCAAAGAGACCCAGTACTTC.